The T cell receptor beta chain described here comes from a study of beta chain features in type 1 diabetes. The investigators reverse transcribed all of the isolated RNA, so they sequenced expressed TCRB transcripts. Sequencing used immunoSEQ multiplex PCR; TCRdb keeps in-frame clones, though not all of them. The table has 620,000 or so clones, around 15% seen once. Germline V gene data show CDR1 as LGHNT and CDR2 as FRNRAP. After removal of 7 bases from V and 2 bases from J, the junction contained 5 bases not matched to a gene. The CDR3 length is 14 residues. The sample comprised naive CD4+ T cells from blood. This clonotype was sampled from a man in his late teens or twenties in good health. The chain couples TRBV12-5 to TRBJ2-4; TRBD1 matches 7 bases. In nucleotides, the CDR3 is TGTGCTAGTGCTGACAGGGAGCCCAAAAACATTCAGTACTTC. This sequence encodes CASADREPKNIQYF.